A selection of T cell receptor beta chains follows, all from one sample in a study of blood T cell repertoires in COVID-19. This table comes from immunoSEQ multiplex PCR, and its TCRdb copy is limited to in-frame clones, with some not included. Among some 130,000 clones, 65% to 80% were seen once, and the ten largest hold 3.5% to 4.5%. Sequences were obtained from peripheral blood. The receptors were gathered from a man aged 55 to 69 with acute or convalescent COVID-19. Both conserved end residues are part of each CDR3. D genes are given only for firm matches. For some rows the clone size is stated as once, few or many, or as a class when expanded; others skip it.

>TRBJ2-7|TRBV7-2|TRBD1|.
CASSSGTGRYEQYF
TGTGCCAGCAGCTCTGGGACAGGTCGTTACGAGCAGTACTTC
>TRBJ2-1|TRBV25-1|.|.
CASSEFIRGGGEIF
TGTGCCAGCAGTGAATTCATTAGAGGAGGGGGCGAAATCTTC
>TRBJ2-7|TRBV6-5|TRBD2|.
CASSYGLAAYEQYF
TGTGCCAGCAGTTACGGCCTAGCGGCCTACGAGCAGTACTTC
>TRBJ2-1|TRBV19|TRBD1|.
CASSIQGAYSYNEQFF
TGTGCCAGTAGTATACAGGGGGCTTATTCCTACAATGAGCAGTTCTTC
>TRBJ2-7|TRBV2|TRBD1|.
CASSEEGQGVYEQYF
TGTGCCAGCAGTGAAGAGGGACAGGGGGTTTACGAGCAGTACTTC
>TRBJ1-6|TRBV7-2|TRBD1|.
CASRLGQGGNSPLHF
TGTGCCAGCAGGTTGGGACAGGGGGGAAATTCACCCCTCCACTTT
>TRBJ2-7|TRBV28|.|.
CASSFSEYEQYF
TGTGCCAGCAGTTTTTCAGAATACGAGCAGTACTTC
>TRBJ1-2|TRBV24-1|.|.
CATSDSSQFYGYTF
TGTGCCACCAGTGATTCTAGTCAGTTCTATGGCTACACCTTC
>TRBJ1-1|TRBV28|.|.
CASSFLGVGVGRGRSTEAFF
TGTGCCAGCAGTTTTTTGGGCGTGGGCGTTGGGAGGGGAAGAAGCACTGAAGCTTTCTTT
>TRBJ1-6|TRBV30|.|.
CAWSQISPGGSSPLHF
TGTGCCTGGAGTCAGATAAGTCCGGGGGGCAGTTCACCCCTCCACTTT
>TRBJ2-1|TRBV9|TRBD2|.
CASSVGTSGRAAAFYNEQFF
TGTGCCAGCAGCGTAGGGACTAGCGGGAGGGCCGCTGCATTTTACAATGAGCAGTTCTTC
>TRBJ1-2|TRBV10-3|.|.
CAISETPLNYGYTF
TGTGCCATCAGTGAGACCCCACTGAACTATGGCTACACCTTC
>TRBJ1-4|TRBV28|.|.
CASTGVDEKLFF
TGTGCCAGCACGGGGGTGGATGAAAAACTGTTTTTT
>TRBJ1-1|TRBV5-6|TRBD1|.
CASRGQGYTEAFF
TGTGCCAGCAGGGGACAGGGATACACTGAAGCTTTCTTT
>TRBJ1-2|TRBV7-8|TRBD1|.
CASSLDRGSVYGYTF
TGTGCCAGCAGCTTAGACAGGGGGTCAGTCTATGGCTACACCTTC
>TRBJ1-2|TRBV2|.|once
CASSVEGYTF
TGTGCCAGCAGTGTGGAGGGCTACACCTTC
>TRBJ2-1|TRBV10-3|TRBD1|once
CAISAGGNEQFF
TGTGCCATCAGTGCAGGGGGCAATGAGCAGTTCTTC
>TRBJ1-4|TRBV2|.|few
CASSALRVREKLFF
TGTGCCAGCAGTGCTCTGAGAGTGCGTGAAAAACTGTTTTTT
>TRBJ1-2|TRBV28|.|.
CASSSESGYTF
TGTGCCAGCAGTTCGGAGTCCGGCTACACCTTC
>TRBJ2-7|TRBV5-4|.|.
CASSSDYGEQYF
TGTGCCAGCAGCTCCGACTATGGCGAGCAGTACTTC
>TRBJ2-1|TRBV5-4|TRBD2|.
CASSLESGLANEQFF
TGTGCCAGCAGCTTGGAATCGGGACTAGCCAATGAGCAGTTCTTC
>TRBJ2-1|TRBV11-1|TRBD2|.
CASSSQAGVYNEQFF
TGTGCCAGCAGCAGCCAAGCGGGAGTATACAATGAGCAGTTCTTC
>TRBJ1-5|TRBV19|TRBD1|few
CASSMLRGQRHQPQHF
TGTGCCAGTAGTATGTTAAGGGGACAGCGGCATCAGCCCCAGCATTTT
>TRBJ2-5|TRBV14|.|.
CASSQGRSGGERAQYF
TGTGCCAGCAGCCAAGGTCGATCGGGCGGAGAGCGGGCCCAGTACTTC
>TRBJ2-2|TRBV27|.|.
CASSFIQGGELFF
TGTGCCAGCAGTTTTATCCAGGGCGGGGAGCTGTTTTTT
>TRBJ2-7|TRBV27|TRBD1|.
CASSAAITDRGRSYEQYF
TGTGCCAGCAGTGCCGCGATTACAGACAGGGGGCGTTCCTACGAGCAGTACTTC
>TRBJ1-4|TRBV2|.|once
CASSEARVPVSGGKLFF
TGTGCCAGCAGTGAAGCGCGCGTGCCAGTATCGGGGGGAAAACTGTTTTTT
>TRBJ1-4|TRBV7-3|.|.
CASSLSSRNEKLFF
TGTGCCAGCAGCTTAAGTTCCAGAAATGAAAAACTGTTTTTT
>TRBJ1-2|TRBV30|TRBD1|.
CAWSSGQGTASGYTF
TGTGCCTGGAGCTCCGGACAGGGGACTGCGAGTGGCTACACCTTC
>TRBJ2-3|TRBV7-7|TRBD2|.
CASSLGTSVRTDTQYF
TGTGCTAGCAGCCTCGGGACTAGCGTTAGGACAGATACGCAGTATTTT
>TRBJ1-2|TRBV24-1|TRBD1|.
CATSDAGGQGAFGYTF
TGTGCCACCAGTGATGCCGGAGGACAGGGGGCGTTCGGCTACACCTTC
>TRBJ2-7|TRBV19|TRBD2|once
CASRRSGSAYEQYF
TGTGCCAGTAGAAGGAGCGGGAGTGCCTACGAGCAGTACTTC
>TRBJ2-3|TRBV4-2|TRBD2|.
CASSQEMASGFFTDTQYF
TGTGCCAGCAGCCAAGAGATGGCTAGCGGTTTCTTCACAGATACGCAGTATTTT
>TRBJ2-7|TRBV28|TRBD2|.
CASSLHLAELTYEQYF
TGTGCCAGCAGTTTACACCTAGCGGAACTAACTTACGAGCAGTACTTC
>TRBJ2-7|TRBV6-2/TRBV6-3|TRBD1|.
CASSPPAGGVYEQYF
TGTGCCAGCAGTCCCCCAGCAGGGGGCGTCTACGAGCAGTACTTC
>TRBJ1-1|TRBV30|TRBD1|.
CAWSRAGGLEAFF
TGTGCCTGGAGCCGCGCAGGGGGCTTGGAAGCTTTCTTT
>TRBJ2-5|TRBV6-2/TRBV6-3|.|.
CASSSGVGETQYF
TGTGCCAGCAGTTCAGGGGTGGGAGAGACCCAGTACTTC
>TRBJ1-1|TRBV29-1|.|.
CSVERGQNTEAFF
TGCAGCGTTGAGCGAGGGCAGAACACTGAAGCTTTCTTT
>TRBJ2-7|TRBV5-8|.|.
CASSFRPAGSYEQYF
TGTGCCAGCAGCTTTCGCCCAGCGGGTTCCTACGAGCAGTACTTC
>TRBJ1-2|TRBV28|TRBD1|.
CASSSGQGAVNYGYTF
TGTGCCAGCAGTTCGGGACAGGGGGCCGTTAACTATGGCTACACCTTC
>TRBJ1-6|TRBV5-6|TRBD1|.
CASSQGRNSPLHF
TGTGCCAGTTCACAGGGGCGGAATTCACCCCTCCACTTT
>TRBJ2-1|TRBV19|TRBD1|.
CASSIRGQGRNNEQFF
TGTGCCAGTAGTATCCGGGGACAGGGGAGGAACAATGAGCAGTTCTTC
>TRBJ2-3|TRBV15|.|.
CATSRGQVNTDTQYF
TGTGCCACCAGCAGAGGACAGGTGAACACAGATACGCAGTATTTT
>TRBJ1-2|TRBV19|TRBD1|.
CASSLRRQGVTNYGYTF
TGTGCCAGTAGTCTCCGGCGACAGGGGGTTACCAACTATGGCTACACCTTC
>TRBJ1-4|TRBV5-4|.|once
CASSYRQGLREKLFF
TGTGCCAGCAGCTACCGCCAGGGGCTCCGCGAAAAACTGTTTTTT